These 24 T cell receptor beta chains originate from one sample sequenced in a study of T-cell reconstitution after alpha-beta-depleted transplantation in children. The library targeted TCRbeta and was prepared with unique molecular identifiers. Via MiXCR, TCRdb re-called the PCR reads, giving one row per CDR3 protein. The sample records roughly 90,000 distinct CDR3 sequences, 9% to 15% being singletons. The starting material was PBMCs from the stem cell graft donor, obtained from the stem cell graft. Every receptor here comes from a human donor who donated a stem cell graft to a child with inherited bone marrow failure.

This clonotype was detected ten times or more. V is TRBV7-8 and J is TRBJ2-7; D possibly matches TRBD1 or TRBD2 (5 bases each). This CDR3 contains 13 residues. Germline CDR1 SGHVS, CDR2 FQNEAQ. The ends were cut back, 3 bases at V and 6 bases at J, with 12 bases in the middle. CDR3 bases: TGTGCCAGCAGCTTTGGGGGTGTGGGCGAGCAGTACTTC. This codes for CASSFGGVGEQYF.

This clonotype came up many times. The V call is TRBV4-3, the J call TRBJ1-1; TRBD1 aligns across 12 bases. The V and J ends lost 0 bases and 6 bases, in that order; junction bases with no gene match: 8. The CDR3 is 17 residues long. Looked up from germline, CDR1 is LGHNA and CDR2 is YSLEER. Here the CDR3 DNA reads TGCGCCAGCAGCCAAGATTCCGGGACAGGGGGCTTCCCTGAAGCTTTCTTT. It specifies CASSQDSGTGGFPEAFF.

This clonotype was recorded at least ten times. V gene TRBV7-6 combines with J gene TRBJ2-5, with a tentative D call TRBD1 (6 bases). The V end was cut by 3 bases, the J end by 2 bases, with 16 bases between. Germline V lookup: CDR1 SGHVS, CDR2 FNYEAQ. The CDR3 spans 16 residues. CDR3 nucleotides: TGTGCCAGCAGCTTGGGACCACAGGGCTCACAAGAGACCCAGTACTTC. It yields the protein CASSLGPQGSQETQYF.

In its sample, this clonotype was seen many times. The rearrangement joins TRBV2 to TRBJ1-3, with 8 bases that match TRBD1. V shed 4 bases and J 4 bases; nucleotides not matched to a gene: 3. CDR3 length: 14 amino acids. The germline V gene has CDR1 SNHLY and CDR2 FYNNEI. The CDR3 DNA sequence: TGTGCCAGCAGTGGACAGGGGCAAGGAAACACCATATATTTT. Residues: CASSGQGQGNTIYF. Full variable domain (remainder filled in from reference TRBV2 and TRBJ1-3): EPEVTQTPSHQVTQMGQEVILRCVPISNHLYFYWYRQILGQKVEFLVSFYNNEISEKSEIFDDQFSVERPDGSNFTLKIRSTKLEDSAMYFCASSGQGQGNTIYFGEGSWLTVV.

This clonotype was seen ten or more times. The rearrangement joins TRBV29-1 to TRBJ1-1; TRBD1 might be the D (5 bases). The CDR3 runs 13 residues. Trimming took off 6 bases at V and 0 bases at J, with 11 bases between the two ends. Germline lookup yields CDR1 SQVTM and CDR2 ANQGSEA. CDR3 nucleotides: TGCAGCGTCGAGGGGCCCTTGAACACTGAAGCTTTCTTT. Translation: CSVEGPLNTEAFF.

This clonotype was seen only once. It may be a read error: a sequence one base away is much more abundant. This chain uses TRBV24-1 with TRBJ2-7; D unclear. Trimming left V 4 bases short and J 2 bases short, with 11 bases between. This CDR3 comprises 14 residues. Germline assignment: CDR1 KGHDR and CDR2 SFDVKD. CDR3 in DNA: TGTGCCACCAGTGAGGGCATGACAACCTACGAGCAGTACTTC. It codes for CATSEGMTTYEQYF.

The chain carries TRBV7-8 and TRBJ1-1; TRBD1 is a possible D gene (6 bases). The CDR3 consists of 14 residues. Germline loops: CDR1 SGHVS, CDR2 FQNEAQ. V lost 3 bases to trimming and J lost 5 bases, with 13 bases between them. The CDR3 sequence: CASSFQGQGTEAFF. CDR3 in DNA: TGTGCCAGCAGCTTCCAGGGGCAAGGGACTGAAGCTTTCTTT. The whole variable domain, filled in from reference TRBV7-8 and TRBJ1-1, reads GAGVSQSPRYKVAKRGQDVALRCDPISGHVSLFWYQQALGQGPEFLTYFQNEAQLDKSGLPSDRFFAERPEGSVSTLKIQRTQQEDSAVYLCASSFQGQGTEAFFGQGTRLTVV.

This clonotype was seen only a few times. The CDR3 spells CASSLIGNTDTQYF. The CDR3 DNA reads as TGTGCCAGCAGCTTAATAGGGAACACAGATACGCAGTATTTT. V gene TRBV7-3 combines with J gene TRBJ2-3; the D is unclear. CDR1 SGHTA and CDR2 FQGTGA come from the germline V gene. This CDR3 comprises 14 residues. V gave up 1 base and J gave up 2 bases, with 7 bases separating them. The full variable domain, in which reference TRBV7-3 and TRBJ2-3 provide the parts outside the CDR3, is GAGVSQTPSNKVTEKGKYVELRCDPISGHTALYWYRQSLGQGPEFLIYFQGTGAADDSGLPNDRFFAVRPEGSVSTLKIQRTERGDSAVYLCASSLIGNTDTQYFGPGTRLTVL.

There are many counts of this clonotype. V is TRBV28 and J is TRBJ2-4; D is possibly TRBD2 (6 bases). V shed 6 bases and J shed 4 bases, with 22 bases lying between them. Germline V lookup: CDR1 MDHEN, CDR2 SYDVKM. The CDR3 covers 17 residues. CDR3 sequence reads: CASRSGLTHPIKNIQYF. DNA for the CDR3: TGTGCCAGCAGGTCAGGACTAACCCACCCAATTAAAAACATTCAGTACTTC.

In its sample, this clonotype was seen many times. V is TRBV6-1 and J is TRBJ2-7, with D unclear. The germline V gene encodes CDR1 MNHNS and CDR2 SASEGT. Trimming left V 4 bases short and J 0 bases short, with 7 bases between. The CDR3 length is 13 residues. CDR3 nucleotides: TGTGCCAGCAGTGGGAGTAGCTCCTACGAGCAGTACTTC. Encoded protein: CASSGSSSYEQYF.

This clonotype was counted ten times or more. The chain uses TRBV30 and TRBJ1-5; no definite D call. This CDR3 is built from 13 residues. The V and J ends lost 0 bases and 7 bases respectively, with 10 bases between them. Germline CDR1 GTSNPN, CDR2 SVGIG (reference sequence). CDR3 loop: CAWSVYGEQPQHF. Here the CDR3 DNA reads TGTGCCTGGAGTGTATATGGGGAGCAGCCCCAGCATTTT.

This clonotype was counted a few times. The chain couples TRBV20-1 to TRBJ2-7, with D possibly matching TRBD1 (6 bases). The V end lost 4 bases, the J end lost 3 bases, and 16 bases lay between the germline ends. The CDR3 covers 14 residues. Germline values: CDR1 DFQATT, CDR2 SNEGSKA (reference sequence). The CDR3 region is CSATPGAANYEQYF. The CDR3 DNA reads TGCAGTGCTACCCCAGGGGCAGCGAACTACGAGCAGTACTTC.

V usage is TRBV7-2 and J usage is TRBJ2-7; the D gene is possibly TRBD1 (6 bases). The length of the CDR3 is 14 residues. Per germline, CDR1 SGHTA and CDR2 FQGNSA. V was pared by 5 bases and J by 2 bases, with 13 bases between. CDR3 sequence reads: CASSAGAGAYEQYF. CDR3 nucleotides: TGTGCCAGCAGCGCAGGGGCCGGGGCCTACGAGCAGTACTTC.

The sample holds many counts of this clonotype. The chain is built from TRBV2 and TRBJ1-2; D is unresolved. Germline CDR1 and CDR2: SNHLY and FYNNEI. The CDR3 consists of 15 residues. V lost 0 bases to trimming and J lost 2 bases, with 10 bases between them. As DNA, the CDR3 is TGTGCCAGCAGTGAAGCGCCGGCCAGCAACTATGGCTACACCTTC. Protein sequence: CASSEAPASNYGYTF.

This clonotype has ten or more counts. The chain is built from TRBV3-1 and TRBJ2-7; TRBD1 agrees at 8 bases. After removal of 3 bases from V and 1 base from J, the junction contained 11 bases not matched to a gene. The V gene's germline CDR1 is LGHDT and CDR2 YNNKEL (reference sequence). The CDR3 covers 17 residues. CDR3 in amino acids: CASSHGIRGTGSYEQYF. The DNA of the CDR3 is TGTGCCAGCAGCCACGGTATACGAGGGACAGGTTCCTACGAGCAGTACTTC.

This clonotype was picked up many times. This chain links TRBV7-9 with TRBJ2-7; perhaps TRBD1 as D (5 bases). CDR3 size: 15 residues. The V gene lost 5 bases and the J gene lost 7 bases, with 21 bases spanning the gap. The germline V gene has CDR1 SEHNR and CDR2 FQNEAQ (reference sequence). The CDR3 bases are TGTGCCAGCAGCCTGGGCAGGGCCACCCCTGAAGAGCAGTACTTC. This translates into CASSLGRATPEEQYF.

This clonotype appeared a few times. The V and J genes are TRBV5-1 and TRBJ2-7, with D possibly being TRBD1 (6 bases). This CDR3 spans 16 amino acids. The germline CDR1 and CDR2 sequences are SGHRS and YFSETQ. Deletions cut 0 bases from V and 6 bases from J, with 19 bases between. The CDR3 DNA reads as TGCGCCAGCAGCTTGGAAGGTGGGGGCCTCCGGGGCGAGCAGTACTTC. It specifies CASSLEGGGLRGEQYF. Drawing the rest from reference TRBV5-1 and TRBJ2-7, the complete variable domain is KAGVTQTPRYLIKTRGQQVTLSCSPISGHRSVSWYQQTPGQGLQFLFEYFSETQRNKGNFPGRFSGRQFSNSRSEMNVSTLELGDSALYLCASSLEGGGLRGEQYFGPGTRLTVT.

This clonotype has a count of ten or more. The V gene is TRBV29-1, the J gene TRBJ1-5; D unclear. The CDR3 loop spans 14 amino acids. V was pared by 2 bases and J by 3 bases, with 11 bases between. Looked up from germline, CDR1 is SQVTM and CDR2 is ANQGSEA. The CDR3 DNA is TGCAGCGTTGAACGGAGAGCGCTCAATCAGCCCCAGCATTTT. Translation gives CSVERRALNQPQHF. Looking up the rest from reference TRBV29-1 and TRBJ1-5 gives the full variable domain: SAVISQKPSRDICQRGTSLTIQCQVDSQVTMMFWYRQQPGQSLTLIATANQGSEATYESGFVIDKFPISRPNLTFSTLTVSNMSPEDSSIYLCSVERRALNQPQHFGDGTRLSIL.

The sample holds many counts of this clonotype. The DNA of the CDR3 is TGTGCCAGCAGCAAAGGGGGGACTAGCTCAGATACGCAGTATTTT. Protein: CASSKGGTSSDTQYF. This rearrangement joins TRBV7-2 to TRBJ2-3; 9 nucleotides match TRBD2. CDR3 length: 15 residues. Looked up from germline, CDR1 is SGHTA and CDR2 is FQGNSA. The V segment lost 5 bases and the J segment 4 bases; nucleotides outside the gene matches: 7.

This clonotype was observed many times. The V and J genes are TRBV4-3 and TRBJ1-5, with a tentative D call TRBD1 (5 bases). The V end lost 0 bases, the J end lost 2 bases, and 8 bases lay between the germline ends. Germline V gives CDR1 LGHNA, CDR2 YSLEER. The CDR3 loop spans 15 amino acids. The CDR3 spells CASSQDTGGNQPQHF. The CDR3 coding sequence is TGCGCCAGCAGCCAAGATACGGGGGGCAATCAGCCCCAGCATTTT.

This clonotype was detected ten times or more. The rearrangement uses TRBV3-1 and TRBJ2-1, with 10 bases matching TRBD2. The CDR3 loop spans 15 amino acids. Trimming removed 4 bases from V and 8 bases from J; junction bases left unmatched: 8. The V gene's germline CDR1 is LGHDT and CDR2 YNNKEL (reference sequence). The CDR3 region has the DNA TGTGCCAGCAGCCGGGGAAGCGGGGGGGTCGATGAGCAGTTCTTC. It codes for CASSRGSGGVDEQFF.

This clonotype was picked up many times. The chain is built from TRBV29-1 and TRBJ2-5; D might be TRBD1 (6 bases). V lost 7 bases and J lost 4, with 13 bases in between. This CDR3 comprises 12 residues. The germline gives CDR1 SQVTM, CDR2 ANQGSEA. The CDR3 spells CSAAGAGETQYF. The DNA of the CDR3 is TGCAGCGCCGCAGGGGCAGGAGAGACCCAGTACTTC.

The J gene is TRBJ1-6, the V gene TRBV7-8; 8 bases are shared with TRBD1. V gave up 5 bases and J gave up 7 bases; unmatched junction bases: 13. The germline V gene encodes CDR1 SGHVS and CDR2 FQNEAQ. The CDR3 has 17 amino acids. CDR3 loop: CASSPHRTGSRNSPLHF. The CDR3, as DNA: TGTGCCAGCAGCCCACACAGGACAGGGTCACGGAATTCACCCCTCCACTTT. Looking up the rest from reference TRBV7-8 and TRBJ1-6 gives the full variable domain: GAGVSQSPRYKVAKRGQDVALRCDPISGHVSLFWYQQALGQGPEFLTYFQNEAQLDKSGLPSDRFFAERPEGSVSTLKIQRTQQEDSAVYLCASSPHRTGSRNSPLHFGNGTRLTVT.

This clonotype showed up many times. The chain joins TRBV7-2 to TRBJ2-5, with a tentative D call TRBD1 (6 bases). The V end lost 1 base, the J end lost 1 base, and 13 bases lay between the germline ends. This CDR3 has 16 residues. Germline V gives CDR1 SGHTA, CDR2 FQGNSA. CDR3 DNA: TGTGCCAGCAGCTTAGGGGCAGGGGCCACCCAAGAGACCCAGTACTTC. It yields the protein CASSLGAGATQETQYF.